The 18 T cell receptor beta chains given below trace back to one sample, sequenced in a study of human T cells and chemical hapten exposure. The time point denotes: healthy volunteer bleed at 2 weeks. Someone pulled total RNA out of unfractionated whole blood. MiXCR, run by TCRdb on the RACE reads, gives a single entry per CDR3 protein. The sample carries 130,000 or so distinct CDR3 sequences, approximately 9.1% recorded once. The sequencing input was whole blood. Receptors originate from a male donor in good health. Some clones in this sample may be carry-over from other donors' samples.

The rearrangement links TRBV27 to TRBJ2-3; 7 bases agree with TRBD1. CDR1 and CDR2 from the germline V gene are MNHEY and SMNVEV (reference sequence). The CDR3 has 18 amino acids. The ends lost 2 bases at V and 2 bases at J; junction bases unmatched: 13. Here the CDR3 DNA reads TGTGCCAGCAGTTTACCTTGTCAGGGGGATGAGGTCACAGATACGCAGTATTTT. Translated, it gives CASSLPCQGDEVTDTQYF.

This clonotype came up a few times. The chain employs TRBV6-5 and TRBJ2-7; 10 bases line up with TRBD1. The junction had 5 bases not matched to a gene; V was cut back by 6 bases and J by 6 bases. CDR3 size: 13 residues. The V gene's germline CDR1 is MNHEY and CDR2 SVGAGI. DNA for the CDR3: TGTGCCAGCAGCACGACAGGGGGCGGCGAGCAGTACTTC. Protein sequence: CASSTTGGGEQYF.

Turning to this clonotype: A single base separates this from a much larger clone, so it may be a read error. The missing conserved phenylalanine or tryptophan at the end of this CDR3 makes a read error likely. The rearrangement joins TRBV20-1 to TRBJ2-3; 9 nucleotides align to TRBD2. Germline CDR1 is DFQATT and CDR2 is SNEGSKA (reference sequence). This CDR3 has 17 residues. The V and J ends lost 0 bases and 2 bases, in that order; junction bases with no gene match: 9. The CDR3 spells CSAREVPPSGVTDTQYS. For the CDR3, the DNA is TGCAGTGCTAGAGAAGTCCCCCCTAGCGGGGTCACAGATACGCAGTATTCT.

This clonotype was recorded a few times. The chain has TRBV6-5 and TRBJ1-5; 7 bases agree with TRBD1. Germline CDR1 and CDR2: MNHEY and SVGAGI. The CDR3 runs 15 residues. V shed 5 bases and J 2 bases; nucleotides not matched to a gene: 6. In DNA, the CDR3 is TGTGCCAGCAGTCCAATCGGGACAGGCAATCAGCCCCAGCATTTT. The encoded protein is CASSPIGTGNQPQHF.

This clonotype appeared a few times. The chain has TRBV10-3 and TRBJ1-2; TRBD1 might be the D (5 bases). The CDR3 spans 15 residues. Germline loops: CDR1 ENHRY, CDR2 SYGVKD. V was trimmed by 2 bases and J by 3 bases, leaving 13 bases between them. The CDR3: CAISEEGDADYGYTF. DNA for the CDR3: TGTGCCATCAGTGAGGAAGGGGATGCGGACTATGGCTACACCTTC.

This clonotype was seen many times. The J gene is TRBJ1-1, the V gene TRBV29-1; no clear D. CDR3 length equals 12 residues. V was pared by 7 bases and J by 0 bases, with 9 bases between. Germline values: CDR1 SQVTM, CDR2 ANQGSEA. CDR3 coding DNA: TGCAGCGGGGCCCTCCTGAACACTGAAGCTTTCTTT. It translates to CSGALLNTEAFF.

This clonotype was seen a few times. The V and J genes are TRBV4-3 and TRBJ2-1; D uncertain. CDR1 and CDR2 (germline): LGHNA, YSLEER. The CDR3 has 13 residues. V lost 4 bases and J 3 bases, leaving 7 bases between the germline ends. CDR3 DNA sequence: TGCGCCAGCAGCCCCGAACTCTACAATGAGCAGTTCTTC. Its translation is CASSPELYNEQFF.

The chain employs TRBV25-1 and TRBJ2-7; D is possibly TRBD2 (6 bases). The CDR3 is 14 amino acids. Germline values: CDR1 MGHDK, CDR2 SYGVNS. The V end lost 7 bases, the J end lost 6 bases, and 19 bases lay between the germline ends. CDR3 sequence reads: CASTGLGGTGEQYF. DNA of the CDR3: TGTGCCAGCACGGGACTCGGGGGAACGGGCGAGCAGTACTTC.

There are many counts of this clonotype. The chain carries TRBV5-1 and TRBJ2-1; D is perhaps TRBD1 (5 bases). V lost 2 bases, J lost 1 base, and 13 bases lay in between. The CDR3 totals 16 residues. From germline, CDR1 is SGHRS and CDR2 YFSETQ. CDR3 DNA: TGCGCCAGCAGCTTACGGCAGGGAAGGTCCTACAATGAGCAGTTCTTC. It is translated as CASSLRQGRSYNEQFF.

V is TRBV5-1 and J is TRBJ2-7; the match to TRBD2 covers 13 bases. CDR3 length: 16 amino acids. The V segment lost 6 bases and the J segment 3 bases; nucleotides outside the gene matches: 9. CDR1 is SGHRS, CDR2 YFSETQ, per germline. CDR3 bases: TGCGCCAGCACCCCGGGACTAGCGGGGACAATCTACGAGCAGTACTTC. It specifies CASTPGLAGTIYEQYF.

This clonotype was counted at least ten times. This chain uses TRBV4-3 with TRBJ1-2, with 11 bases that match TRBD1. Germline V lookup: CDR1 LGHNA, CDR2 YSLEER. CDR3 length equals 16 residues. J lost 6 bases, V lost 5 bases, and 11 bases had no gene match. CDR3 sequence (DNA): TGCGCCAGCAGCAAAACTGGGACAGGGGGTTCCAATGGCTACACCTTC. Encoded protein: CASSKTGTGGSNGYTF.

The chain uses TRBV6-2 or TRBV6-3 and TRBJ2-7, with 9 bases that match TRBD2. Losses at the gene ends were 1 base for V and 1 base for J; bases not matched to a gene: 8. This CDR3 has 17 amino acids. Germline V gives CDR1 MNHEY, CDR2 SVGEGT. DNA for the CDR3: TGTGCCAGCAGTTACTTGTTAGCGGGGGCCGAATCCTACGAGCAGTACTTC. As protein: CASSYLLAGAESYEQYF.

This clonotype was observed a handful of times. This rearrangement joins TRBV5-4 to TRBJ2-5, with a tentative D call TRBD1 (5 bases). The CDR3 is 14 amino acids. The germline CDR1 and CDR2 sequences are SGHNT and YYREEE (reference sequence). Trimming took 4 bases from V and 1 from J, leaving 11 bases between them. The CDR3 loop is CASSLLQGQETQYF. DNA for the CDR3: TGTGCCAGCAGCCTTCTCCAGGGCCAAGAGACCCAGTACTTC.

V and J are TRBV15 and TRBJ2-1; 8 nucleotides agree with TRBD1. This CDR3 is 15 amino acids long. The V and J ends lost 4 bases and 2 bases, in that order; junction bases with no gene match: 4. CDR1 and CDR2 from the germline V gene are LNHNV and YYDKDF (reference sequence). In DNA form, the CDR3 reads TGTGCCACCAGCACAACAGGGGGGACCTACAATGAGCAGTTCTTC. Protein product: CATSTTGGTYNEQFF.

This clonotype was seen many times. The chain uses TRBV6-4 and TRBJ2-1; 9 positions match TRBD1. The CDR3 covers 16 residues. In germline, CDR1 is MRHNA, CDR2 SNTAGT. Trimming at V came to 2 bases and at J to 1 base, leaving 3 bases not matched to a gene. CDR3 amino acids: CASSDTGTGSYNEQFF. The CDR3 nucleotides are TGTGCCAGCAGTGACACCGGGACAGGGTCCTACAATGAGCAGTTCTTC.

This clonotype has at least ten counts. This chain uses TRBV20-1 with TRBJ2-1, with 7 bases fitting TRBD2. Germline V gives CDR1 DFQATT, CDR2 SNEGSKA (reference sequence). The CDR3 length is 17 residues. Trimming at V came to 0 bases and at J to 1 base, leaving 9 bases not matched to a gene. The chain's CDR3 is CSARDPFGSGSYNEQFF. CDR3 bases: TGCAGTGCTAGAGATCCTTTCGGTAGCGGGTCCTACAATGAGCAGTTCTTC.

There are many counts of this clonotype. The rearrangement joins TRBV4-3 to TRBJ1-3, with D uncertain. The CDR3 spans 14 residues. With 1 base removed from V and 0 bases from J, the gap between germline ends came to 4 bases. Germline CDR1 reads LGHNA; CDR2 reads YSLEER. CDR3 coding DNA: TGCGCCAGCAGCCAAGGGAACTCTGGAAACACCATATATTTT. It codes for CASSQGNSGNTIYF.

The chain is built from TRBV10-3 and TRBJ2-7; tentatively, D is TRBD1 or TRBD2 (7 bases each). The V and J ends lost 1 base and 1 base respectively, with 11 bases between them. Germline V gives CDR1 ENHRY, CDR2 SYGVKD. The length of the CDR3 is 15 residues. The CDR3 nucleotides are TGTGCCATCAGTGAGTTTCAGGGGGGGTCCTACGAGCAGTACTTC. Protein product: CAISEFQGGSYEQYF.